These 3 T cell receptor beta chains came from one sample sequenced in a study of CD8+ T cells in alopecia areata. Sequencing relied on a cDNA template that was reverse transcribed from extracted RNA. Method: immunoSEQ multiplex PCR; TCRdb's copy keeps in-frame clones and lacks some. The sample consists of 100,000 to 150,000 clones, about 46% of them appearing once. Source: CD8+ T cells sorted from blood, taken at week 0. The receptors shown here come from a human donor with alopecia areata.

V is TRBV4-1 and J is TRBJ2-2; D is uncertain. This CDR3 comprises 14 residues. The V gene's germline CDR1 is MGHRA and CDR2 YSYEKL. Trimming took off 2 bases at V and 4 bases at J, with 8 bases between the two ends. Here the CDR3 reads CASSQTYITGELFF. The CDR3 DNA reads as TGCGCCAGCAGCCAAACTTACATCACCGGGGAGCTGTTTTTT.

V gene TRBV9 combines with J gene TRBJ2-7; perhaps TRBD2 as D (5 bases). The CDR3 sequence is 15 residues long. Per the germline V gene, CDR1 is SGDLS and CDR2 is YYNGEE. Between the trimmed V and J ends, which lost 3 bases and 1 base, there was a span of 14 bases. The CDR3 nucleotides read TGTGCCAGCAGCGCCTCCGGGATCCCGTCCTACGAGCAGTACTTC. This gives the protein CASSASGIPSYEQYF.

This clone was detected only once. The CDR3 region is CASSGYGHEQYF. The CDR3 nucleotides read TGTGCCAGCAGCGGCTACGGGCACGAGCAGTACTTC. V is TRBV9 and J is TRBJ2-7; D unresolved. Germline V gene lookup returns CDR1 SGDLS and CDR2 YYNGEE. This CDR3 contains 12 residues. Trimming left V 3 bases short and J 5 bases short, with 9 bases between.